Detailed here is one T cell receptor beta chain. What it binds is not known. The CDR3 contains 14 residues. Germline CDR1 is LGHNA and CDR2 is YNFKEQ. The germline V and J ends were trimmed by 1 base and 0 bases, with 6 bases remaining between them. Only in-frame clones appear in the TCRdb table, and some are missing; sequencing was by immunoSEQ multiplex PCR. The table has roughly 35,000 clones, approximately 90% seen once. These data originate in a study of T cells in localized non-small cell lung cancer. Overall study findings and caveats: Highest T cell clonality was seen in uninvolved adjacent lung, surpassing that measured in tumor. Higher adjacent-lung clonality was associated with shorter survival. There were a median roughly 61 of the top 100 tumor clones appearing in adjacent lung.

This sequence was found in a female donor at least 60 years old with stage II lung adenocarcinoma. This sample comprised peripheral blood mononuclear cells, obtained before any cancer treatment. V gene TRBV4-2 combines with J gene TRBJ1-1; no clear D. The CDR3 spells CASSQGEVNTEAFF. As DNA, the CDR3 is TGTGCCAGCAGCCAAGGGGAAGTGAACACTGAAGCTTTCTTT.